This T cell receptor beta chain was sequenced in a study of blood T cell repertoires in COVID-19. For the study at large: Samples came from the United States, Italy and Spain, spanning acute and convalescent COVID-19.

Repertoires were generated with immunoSEQ multiplex PCR, while TCRdb's copy carries only in-frame clones and drops some. This sample yields 290,000 or so clones, of which roughly 86% are seen a single time; 1.3% belongs to the top ten. The CDR3 is 16 amino acids. Deletions cut 3 bases from V and 0 bases from J, with 14 bases between. Germline V gene lookup returns CDR1 LNHDA and CDR2 SQIVND (reference sequence). The V and J genes are TRBV19 and TRBJ1-2, with D maybe TRBD1 (5 bases). Sequences were obtained from peripheral blood. The origin of this receptor is a man between 65 and 85 years old with acute or convalescent COVID-19. The CDR3 bases are TGTGCCAGTAGTATGCAGGGTTTGGGGCCTAACTATGGCTACACCTTC. Translated: CASSMQGLGPNYGYTF.